This T cell receptor beta chain appears in the sequencing data of a study of blood T cell repertoires in COVID-19. Looking at the study overall: Samples taken during acute and convalescent COVID-19 were collected in the United States, Italy and Spain. From T cells, B-cell-depleted T cells, or PBMCs came the material, which was cDNA or gDNA.

In the study's own analysis: Counts of nucleated cells, estimated from reference gene primer amplification, were obtained. Libraries were prepared by immunoSEQ multiplex PCR; TCRdb keeps only in-frame clonotypes and omits some of them. The V and J calls and clone size come from that table; D and trimming were worked out from the DNA. The repertoire has around 100,000 clones, 80% to 90% of them found once; the top ten carry around 7%. In this sample, this clone turned up once. Specimen: peripheral blood. The receptor comes from a human donor with acute or convalescent COVID-19. The donor label of this sample is uncertain.

CDR3 amino acids: CASSLTGVSGANVLTF. In nucleotides, the CDR3 is TGCGCCAGCAGCTTGACAGGGGTCTCTGGGGCCAACGTCCTGACTTTC. This rearrangement joins TRBV5-1 to TRBJ2-6; 7 nucleotides agree with TRBD1. V shed 1 base, J shed 0 bases, and the junction held 1 base outside the gene matches. The CDR3 is 16 residues long. Germline CDR1 and CDR2: SGHRS and YFSETQ.